This T cell receptor (beta chain) emerged from a study of naive and memory T cell subsets. In regard to this clonotype: The antigen is undetermined.

General study findings and limits: Over 85% of naive TCR sequences appeared only once, unlike memory subsets. Diversity fell and Gini index rose from naive through CM, EM, EMRA.

The beta constant-region primer was an equimolar mix of two oligonucleotides covering TRBC1 and TRBC2. Ligated cDNA was amplified by four rounds of PCR with nested alpha and beta constant-region primers and SP2. An oligonucleotide with the SP2 primer and a 12-nucleotide UMI was ligated to the cDNA 3' end. TCRdb processed the UMI-ligation and nested PCR reads anew with MiXCR; each CDR3 protein has one entry. The table has about 120,000 distinct CDR3 sequences, roughly 36% seen once. Germline CDR1 is MDHEN and CDR2 is SYDVKM. CDR3 size: 14 residues. Trimming cost V 6 bases and J 0 bases, with 9 bases left between them.

The specimen was central memory CD4+ T cells from blood. J is TRBJ2-4 and V is TRBV28, with D hard to call. This receptor was identified in a human donor in good health. The CDR3 sequence: CASRSSLAKNIQYF. The CDR3 DNA is TGTGCCAGCAGATCATCGCTAGCCAAAAACATTCAGTACTTC.